Following are 20 T cell receptor beta chains from one sample sequenced in a study of blood T cell repertoires in COVID-19. Libraries were prepared by immunoSEQ multiplex PCR; TCRdb keeps only in-frame clonotypes and omits some of them. The sample consists of around 230,000 clones, more than 85% of them appearing once. Material: peripheral blood. These receptors were taken from a man aged 35 to 55 with acute or convalescent COVID-19.

The chain has TRBV9 and TRBJ1-1; maybe TRBD1 (6 bases). CDR1 is SGDLS, CDR2 YYNGEE, per germline. The CDR3 is 16 residues long. V lost 4 bases and J 1 base, leaving 17 bases between the germline ends. The CDR3 is CASSSGALEGNTEAFF. The CDR3 coding sequence is TGTGCCAGCAGCTCAGGGGCGTTAGAAGGGAACACTGAAGCTTTCTTT.

This clone has a single count. Additional DNA sequences in this sample encode the identical CDR3. The J gene is TRBJ2-3, the V gene TRBV18; TRBD2 matches at 14 bases. Germline CDR1 is KGHSH and CDR2 is LQKENI. This CDR3 spans 15 amino acids. With 6 bases clipped from V and 4 bases from J, the junction kept 3 bases outside the gene matches. The CDR3 DNA is TGTGCCAGCTCCCCGGGACTAGCGGGAGCAGATACGCAGTATTTT. Translating it yields CASSPGLAGADTQYF.

In its sample, this clone was seen once. The chain recombines TRBV6-5 with TRBJ2-7, with D possibly matching TRBD1 (7 bases). Trimming took 2 bases from V and 4 from J, leaving 12 bases between them. The CDR3 totals 14 residues. Germline values: CDR1 MNHEY, CDR2 SVGAGI. The CDR3 loop is CASSYTRGRYEQYF. CDR3 bases: TGTGCCAGCAGTTACACCAGGGGGAGGTACGAGCAGTACTTC.

The sample holds one count of this clone. The V call is TRBV11-2, the J call TRBJ2-3; no definite D call. The CDR3 sequence is 13 residues long. Germline V gives CDR1 SGHAT, CDR2 FQNNGV. The V end lost 11 bases, the J end lost 0 bases, and 12 bases lay between the germline ends. This CDR3 is CAVGEFSTDTQYF. CDR3 in DNA: TGTGCCGTTGGAGAGTTTAGCACAGATACGCAGTATTTT.

This CDR3 reads CASSHSSTQRGDEQYF. CDR3 DNA sequence: TGTGCCAGCAGCCATAGTAGCACCCAACGAGGTGATGAGCAGTACTTC. The genes are TRBV7-2 and TRBJ2-7, with D unclear. Germline V lookup: CDR1 SGHTA, CDR2 FQGNSA. This CDR3 is 16 amino acids long. V dropped 5 bases and J dropped 7 bases, with 24 bases sitting between them.

This chain links TRBV19 with TRBJ2-2; 8 bases align to TRBD2. Germline V gene data show CDR1 as LNHDA and CDR2 as SQIVND (reference sequence). The CDR3 consists of 13 residues. CDR3 DNA sequence: TGTGCAGCGGGGGCAGTGAACACCGGGGAGCTGTTTTTT. Amino acids: CAAGAVNTGELFF.

The rearrangement uses TRBV5-1 and TRBJ1-6; 8 bases align to TRBD1. V shed 3 bases and J 8 bases; nucleotides not matched to a gene: 4. The CDR3 spans 14 residues. Germline CDR1 reads SGHRS; CDR2 reads YFSETQ. The CDR3 sequence is CASSSGQGHSPLHF. The CDR3 DNA follows: TGCGCCAGCAGCTCAGGACAGGGCCATTCACCCCTCCACTTT.

This chain connects TRBV3-1 (or the pseudogene TRBV3-2) to TRBJ2-1; TRBD2 matches 13 bases. The V gene end was trimmed by 4 bases and the J gene end by 6 bases; junction bases not matched to a gene: 3. Per the germline V gene, CDR1 is LGHDT and CDR2 is YNNKEL (reference sequence). The CDR3 consists of 15 residues. CDR3 loop: CASSLGLAGPNEQFF. CDR3 in DNA: TGTGCCAGCAGCCTGGGACTAGCGGGACCCAATGAGCAGTTCTTC.

The chain recombines TRBV5-4 with TRBJ2-2; D possibly corresponds to TRBD2 (6 bases). V was shortened by 6 bases and J by 3 bases, with 15 bases between the two germline ends. Germline V gives CDR1 SGHNT, CDR2 YYREEE (reference sequence). This CDR3 has 15 residues. The CDR3 coding sequence is TGTGCCAGCACTGGGGGTGGAGGGGACACCGGGGAGCTGTTTTTT. This codes for CASTGGGGDTGELFF.

The chain employs TRBV30 and TRBJ2-2; D unclear. The germline V and J ends were trimmed by 8 bases and 5 bases, with 15 bases remaining between them. CDR1 GTSNPN and CDR2 SVGIG come from the germline V gene (reference sequence). The length of the CDR3 is 13 residues. In DNA, the CDR3 is TGTGCCATGGATCAGGCAGTGACCGGGGAGCTGTTTTTT. It is translated as CAMDQAVTGELFF.

CDR3 loop: CASPFISAGNTIYF. The CDR3 DNA is TGTGCCAGCCCCTTCATCAGTGCTGGAAACACCATATATTTT. V gene TRBV27 combines with J gene TRBJ1-3, with D unclear. The CDR3 loop spans 14 amino acids. Germline assignment: CDR1 MNHEY and CDR2 SMNVEV (reference sequence). Trimming left V 8 bases short and J 2 bases short, with 13 bases between.

Turning to this clone: Germline and junction disagree at one end, which may indicate a read error. V and J are TRBV6-5 and TRBJ1-4; TRBD1 is a possible D gene (5 bases). Per the germline V gene, CDR1 is MNHEY and CDR2 is SVGAGI. CDR3 length: 15 residues. The CDR3 nucleotides are TGTGCCAGCACTTACCGGCGGGGACCCACTGAAAAACTGTTTTTT. This encodes CASTYRRGPTEKLFF.

The CDR3 region has the DNA TGTGCCAGCAGTTCAGATACAGTCCCCTATGGCTACACCTTC. Translation gives CASSSDTVPYGYTF. This chain links TRBV6-5 with TRBJ1-2; D unresolved. The CDR3 has 14 residues. Germline V gives CDR1 MNHEY, CDR2 SVGAGI. Trimming left V 4 bases short and J 4 bases short, with 13 bases between.

V usage is TRBV4-1 and J usage is TRBJ2-7; 9 bases are shared with TRBD2. With V trimmed by 4 bases and J by 3 bases, 7 bases remained unmatched. Germline CDR1 and CDR2: MGHRA and YSYEKL. The CDR3 is 15 residues long. The CDR3 DNA is TGCGCCAGCAGCCCTGAAGCGGGGGGAAACTACGAGCAGTACTTC. Residues: CASSPEAGGNYEQYF.

For the CDR3, the DNA is TGTGCCAGCAGCTTACCACTAGCGGGGGGCTCCTCCTACAATGAGCAGTTCTTC. Protein sequence: CASSLPLAGGSSYNEQFF. The chain uses TRBV7-2 and TRBJ2-1; 12 bases are a match to TRBD2. This CDR3 comprises 18 residues. The V gene end was trimmed by 2 bases and the J gene end by 0 bases; junction bases not matched to a gene: 5. The germline CDR1 and CDR2 sequences are SGHTA and FQGNSA.

J is TRBJ1-6 and V is TRBV6-6; TRBD1 aligns across 7 bases. The CDR3 extends over 14 amino acids. The J segment lost 10 bases and the V segment lost 6 bases, leaving 9 bases of the junction unmatched. From germline, CDR1 is MNHNY and CDR2 SVGAGI (reference sequence). CDR3: CASSTTRGRSPLHF. The CDR3 bases are TGTGCCAGCAGCACGACCAGGGGGAGATCACCCCTCCACTTT.

The chain recombines TRBV4-1 with TRBJ1-2, with no clear D. V gave up 0 bases and J gave up 4 bases, with 12 bases separating them. The CDR3 is 15 residues long. Per germline, CDR1 MGHRA and CDR2 YSYEKL. DNA of the CDR3: TGCGCCAGCAGCCAAGAGGCGGGCCTTGGCTATGGCTACACCTTC. Its protein product is CASSQEAGLGYGYTF.

The chain carries TRBV9 and TRBJ2-5; D is uncertain. The length of the CDR3 is 14 residues. V was cut by 0 bases and J by 2 bases, with 8 bases left in between. The germline V gene has CDR1 SGDLS and CDR2 YYNGEE. Here the CDR3 reads CASSVDGSQETQYF. Here the CDR3 DNA reads TGTGCCAGCAGCGTAGACGGTTCTCAAGAGACCCAGTACTTC.

A note on this clone: The sample has other DNA sequences that encode this CDR3 too. V and J are TRBV27 and TRBJ2-1; D perhaps matches TRBD2 (5 bases). The CDR3 sequence is 14 residues long. V was trimmed by 0 bases and J by 2 bases, leaving 5 bases between them. Germline V gene lookup returns CDR1 MNHEY and CDR2 SMNVEV (reference sequence). The CDR3 DNA reads as TGTGCCAGCAGTTTATCCGGGGCCTACAATGAGCAGTTCTTC. It specifies CASSLSGAYNEQFF.

The genes are TRBV28 and TRBJ1-3, with a possible D match to TRBD1 (6 bases). The length of the CDR3 is 14 residues. Trimming removed 5 bases at V and 9 bases at J, with 17 bases between. Germline lookup yields CDR1 MDHEN and CDR2 SYDVKM. CDR3 nucleotide sequence: TGTGCCAGCAGTATTAACAGGGCCGGGGCCACCATATATTTT. This gives the protein CASSINRAGATIYF. Full variable domain (outside the CDR3, taken from reference TRBV28 and TRBJ1-3): DVKVTQSSRYLVKRTGEKVFLECVQDMDHENMFWYRQDPGLGLRLIYFSYDVKMKEKGDIPEGYSVSREKKERFSLILESASTNQTSMYLCASSINRAGATIYFGEGSWLTVV.